The 16 T cell receptor beta chains listed next were all sequenced from one sample in a study of read filtering for tumor transcriptome and immune sequencing. Molecular barcoded adaptors covering alpha/delta and beta/gamma chains were used on around 370 ng RNA. Using its own MiXCR run on the reads, TCRdb lists one record per CDR3 protein. The sample contains roughly 90,000 distinct CDR3 sequences, about 12% of which appear only once. The sample taken for sequencing was a population of CD138-negative cells sorted from bone marrow. These receptors all stem from a donor at least 40 years old with multiple myeloma.

This clonotype has a count of ten or more. The CDR3 DNA is TGTGCCACCAGCAGAGAGACTGCAATGGGCAATCAGCCCCAGCATTTT. Protein sequence: CATSRETAMGNQPQHF. The genes are TRBV15 and TRBJ1-5, with no clear D. This CDR3 has 16 amino acids. Trimming stripped 0 bases from V and 2 bases from J, with 11 bases between. Germline CDR1 is LNHNV and CDR2 is YYDKDF (reference sequence).

The table lists this clonotype with many counts. CDR3 sequence: CASSPHRGANTGELFF. The CDR3 DNA follows: TGTGCCAGCAGCCCACACAGGGGCGCGAACACCGGGGAGCTGTTTTTT. The V gene is TRBV7-3, the J gene TRBJ2-2; 7 bases are a match to TRBD1. CDR1 is SGHTA, CDR2 FQGTGA, per germline. This CDR3 is built from 16 residues. J lost 0 bases, V lost 5 bases, and 6 bases had no gene match.

This clonotype was found many times. The chain is built from TRBV7-2 and TRBJ1-3; D is unclear. V gave up 5 bases and J gave up 1 base, with 15 bases separating them. The CDR3 consists of 16 residues. CDR1 SGHTA and CDR2 FQGNSA come from the germline V gene. The CDR3 protein is CASSIGGSLSGNTIYF. The DNA for the CDR3 is TGTGCCAGCAGCATCGGAGGGAGCCTATCTGGAAACACCATATATTTT.

This clonotype was observed many times. The J gene is TRBJ2-1, the V gene TRBV20-1, with 7 bases identical to TRBD2. The junction had 4 bases not matched to a gene; V was cut back by 2 bases and J by 3 bases. In germline, CDR1 is DFQATT, CDR2 SNEGSKA (reference sequence). The CDR3 has 14 amino acids. CDR3 in DNA: TGCAGTGCTAGATGGCGGGAGTACTACAATGAGCAGTTCTTC. Amino acids: CSARWREYYNEQFF.

As to this clonotype: This CDR3 is missing its conserved last phenylalanine or tryptophan, likely due to a read error. The DNA is left out, because the CDR3 cannot be placed on it with certainty; the CDR3 is given as TCRdb lists it. The V call is TRBV29-1, the J call TRBJ2-1; the D call in the table, TRBD1, was not verified against the DNA. The CDR3 is 14 residues long, ends included. Germline CDR1 reads SQVTM; CDR2 reads ANQGSEA. The CDR3 sequence: CSVLGGTGVNEQFL.

This clonotype has a count of ten or more. This rearrangement joins TRBV27 to TRBJ2-7; weak D call: TRBD1 (7 bases). V was shortened by 3 bases and J by 4 bases, with 13 bases between the two germline ends. The germline CDR1 and CDR2 sequences are MNHEY and SMNVEV (reference sequence). The CDR3 is 14 amino acids. The CDR3 here is CASSFSRGVYEQYF. CDR3 in DNA: TGTGCCAGCAGTTTTAGCAGGGGGGTGTACGAGCAGTACTTC.

This clonotype was seen repeatedly, ten times or more. The V call is TRBV7-9, the J call TRBJ2-1; D possibly corresponds to TRBD2 (6 bases). Germline CDR1 reads SEHNR; CDR2 reads FQNEAQ (reference sequence). Trimming pared 2 bases from V and 4 bases from J, leaving 9 bases between. This CDR3 contains 14 residues. The CDR3 loop is CASSLNGGYNEQFF. The CDR3 nucleotides are TGTGCCAGCAGCTTAAATGGAGGGTACAATGAGCAGTTCTTC.

The chain joins TRBV12-5 to TRBJ1-6; TRBD1 matches 10 bases. The V and J ends lost 4 bases and 10 bases, in that order; junction bases with no gene match: 4. In germline, CDR1 is LGHNT, CDR2 FRNRAP. The CDR3 runs 14 residues. The CDR3 loop reads CASGSGQGESPLHF. The CDR3 nucleotides read TGTGCTAGTGGTTCCGGACAGGGGGAATCACCCCTCCACTTT.

This clonotype was found many times. The chain couples TRBV27 to TRBJ2-7; D is unresolved. The CDR3 covers 13 residues. V lost 0 bases to trimming and J lost 6 bases, with 9 bases between them. In germline, CDR1 is MNHEY, CDR2 SMNVEV (reference sequence). The CDR3 is CASSLSRVGEQYF. CDR3 DNA sequence: TGTGCCAGCAGTTTATCTAGGGTGGGCGAGCAGTACTTC.

There are many counts of this clonotype. The CDR3, as DNA: TGCAGTGCTAGAGATCACTTCACCGGGGAGCTGTTTTTT. It translates to CSARDHFTGELFF. The V and J genes are TRBV20-1 and TRBJ2-2; D is uncertain. The CDR3 is 13 residues long. The V end was cut by 0 bases, the J end by 4 bases, with 6 bases between. Germline V gene lookup returns CDR1 DFQATT and CDR2 SNEGSKA (reference sequence).

To note about this clonotype: Its ends do not fully match the called genes, so a read error is possible. This chain connects TRBV28 to TRBJ2-2, with D tentatively TRBD2 (7 bases). The germline V gene has CDR1 MDHEN and CDR2 SYDVKM. This CDR3 spans 13 amino acids. The CDR3 coding sequence is TGTGCCAGCAGTTTACGGGGGAGGGGGGGGCTGTTTTTT. The encoded protein is CASSLRGRGGLFF.

Comments on this clonotype: A far bigger clonotype differs at one base, so this is likely a read error. V usage is TRBV10-3 and J usage is TRBJ2-1; tentative D call: TRBD2 (5 bases). The CDR3 runs 11 residues. In germline, CDR1 is ENHRY, CDR2 SYGVKD. CDR3 DNA: TGCGCCAGCAGTGAGGAGCGGTGGCGGTTCTTC. Translation: CASSEERWRFF.

This clonotype was seen at least ten times. This sequence joins TRBV29-1 and TRBJ1-1, with D possibly being TRBD1 (6 bases). Germline CDR1 and CDR2: SQVTM and ANQGSEA. V gave up 7 bases and J gave up 3 bases, with 15 bases separating them. The CDR3 consists of 13 residues. The CDR3 region has the DNA TGCAGCGCCGTGGGGGGGCGAGACACTGAAGCTTTCTTT. It is translated as CSAVGGRDTEAFF.

The chain joins TRBV5-1 to TRBJ1-1; 7 positions agree with TRBD1. This CDR3 comprises 15 residues. The junction had 9 bases not matched to a gene; V was cut back by 6 bases and J by 1 base. Germline V gives CDR1 SGHRS, CDR2 YFSETQ. DNA of the CDR3: TGCGCCAGCATTGCCTCCGGGACAGCGAACACTGAAGCTTTCTTT. This codes for CASIASGTANTEAFF.

V and J are TRBV12-3 or TRBV12-4 and TRBJ2-2, with TRBD2 as a possible D gene (6 bases). The V gene lost 0 bases and the J gene lost 6 bases, with 8 bases spanning the gap. CDR3 length equals 14 residues. The CDR3 region is CASSLAGDSGELFF. CDR3 nucleotides: TGTGCCAGCAGTTTAGCGGGGGACTCCGGGGAGCTGTTTTTT.

This clonotype has a count of ten or more. This chain uses TRBV5-1 with TRBJ2-2; TRBD1 or TRBD2 may be the D gene (5 bases each). The V and J ends lost 1 base and 0 bases respectively, with 10 bases between them. CDR3 length: 16 residues. CDR1 SGHRS and CDR2 YFSETQ come from the germline V gene. The DNA of the CDR3 is TGCGCCAGCAGCTTGTCGGGGCAGCCGAACACCGGGGAGCTGTTTTTT. As protein: CASSLSGQPNTGELFF.